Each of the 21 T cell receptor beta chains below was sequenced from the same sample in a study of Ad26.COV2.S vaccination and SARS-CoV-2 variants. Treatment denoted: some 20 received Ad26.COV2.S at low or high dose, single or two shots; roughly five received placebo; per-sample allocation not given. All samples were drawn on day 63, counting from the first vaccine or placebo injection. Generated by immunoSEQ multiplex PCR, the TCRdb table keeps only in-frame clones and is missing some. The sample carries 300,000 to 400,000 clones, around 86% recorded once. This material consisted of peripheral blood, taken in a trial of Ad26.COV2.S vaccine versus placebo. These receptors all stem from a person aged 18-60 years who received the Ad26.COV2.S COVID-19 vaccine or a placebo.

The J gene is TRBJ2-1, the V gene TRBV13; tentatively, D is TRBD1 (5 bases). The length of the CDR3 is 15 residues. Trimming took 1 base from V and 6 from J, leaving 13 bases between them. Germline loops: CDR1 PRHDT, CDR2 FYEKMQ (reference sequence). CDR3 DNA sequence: TGTGCCAGCAGCTTAGAAGGGTATCAGGGCAATGAGCAGTTCTTC. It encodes CASSLEGYQGNEQFF.

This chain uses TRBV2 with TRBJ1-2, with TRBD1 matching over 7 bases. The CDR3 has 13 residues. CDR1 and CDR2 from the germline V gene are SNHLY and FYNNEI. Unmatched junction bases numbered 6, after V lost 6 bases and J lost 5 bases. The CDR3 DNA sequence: TGTGCCAGCAGCCCAGGGGGTCATTATGGCTACACCTTC. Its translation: CASSPGGHYGYTF.

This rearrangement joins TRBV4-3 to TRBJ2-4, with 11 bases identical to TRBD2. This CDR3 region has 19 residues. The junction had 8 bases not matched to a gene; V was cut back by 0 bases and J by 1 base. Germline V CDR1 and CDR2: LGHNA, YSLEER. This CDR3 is CASSQDLTSGGGAKNIQYF. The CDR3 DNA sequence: TGCGCCAGCAGCCAAGATTTAACTAGCGGGGGCGGTGCCAAAAACATTCAGTACTTC.

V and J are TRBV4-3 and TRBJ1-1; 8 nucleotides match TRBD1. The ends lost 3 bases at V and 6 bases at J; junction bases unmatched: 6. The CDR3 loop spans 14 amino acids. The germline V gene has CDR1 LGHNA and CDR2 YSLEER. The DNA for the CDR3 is TGCGCCAGCAGCCAGGCCAGGACAGGGTCTGAAGCTTTCTTT. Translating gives CASSQARTGSEAFF.

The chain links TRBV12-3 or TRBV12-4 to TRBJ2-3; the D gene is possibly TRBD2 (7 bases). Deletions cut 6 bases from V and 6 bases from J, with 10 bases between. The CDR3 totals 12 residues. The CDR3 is CASSPGGDTQYF. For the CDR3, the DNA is TGTGCCAGCAGCCCGGGGGGCGATACGCAGTATTTT.

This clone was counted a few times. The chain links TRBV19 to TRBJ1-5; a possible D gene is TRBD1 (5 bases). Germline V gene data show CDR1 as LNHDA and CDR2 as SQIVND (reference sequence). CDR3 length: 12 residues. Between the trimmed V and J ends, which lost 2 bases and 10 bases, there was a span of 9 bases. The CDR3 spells CASSIPGLPQHF. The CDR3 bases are TGTGCCAGTAGTATACCGGGACTTCCCCAGCATTTT.

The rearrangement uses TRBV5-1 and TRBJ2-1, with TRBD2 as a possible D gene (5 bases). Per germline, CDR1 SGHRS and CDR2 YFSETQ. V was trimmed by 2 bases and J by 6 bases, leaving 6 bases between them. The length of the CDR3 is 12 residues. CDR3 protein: CASSFTSNEQFF. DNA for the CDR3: TGCGCCAGCAGCTTCACTAGCAATGAGCAGTTCTTC.

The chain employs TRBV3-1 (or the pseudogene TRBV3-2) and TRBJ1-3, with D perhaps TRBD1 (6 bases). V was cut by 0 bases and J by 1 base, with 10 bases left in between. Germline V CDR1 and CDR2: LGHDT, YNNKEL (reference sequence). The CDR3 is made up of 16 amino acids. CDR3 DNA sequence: TGTGCCAGCAGCCAAGATGGGGGGCGGTCTGGAAACACCATATATTTT. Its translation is CASSQDGGRSGNTIYF.

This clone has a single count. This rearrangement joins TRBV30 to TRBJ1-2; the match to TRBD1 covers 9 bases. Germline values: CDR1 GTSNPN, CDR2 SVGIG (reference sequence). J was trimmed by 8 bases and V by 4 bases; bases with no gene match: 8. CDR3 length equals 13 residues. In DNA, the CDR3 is TGTGCCTGGATGCCGGGACAGGGACGCGGCTACACCTTC. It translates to CAWMPGQGRGYTF.

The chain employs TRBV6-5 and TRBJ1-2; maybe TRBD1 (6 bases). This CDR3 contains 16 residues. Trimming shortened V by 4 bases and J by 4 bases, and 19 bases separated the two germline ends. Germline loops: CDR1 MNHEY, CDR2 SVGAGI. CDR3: CASSLQGIGATYGYTF. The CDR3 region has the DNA TGTGCCAGCAGTTTACAGGGTATAGGGGCTACCTATGGCTACACCTTC.

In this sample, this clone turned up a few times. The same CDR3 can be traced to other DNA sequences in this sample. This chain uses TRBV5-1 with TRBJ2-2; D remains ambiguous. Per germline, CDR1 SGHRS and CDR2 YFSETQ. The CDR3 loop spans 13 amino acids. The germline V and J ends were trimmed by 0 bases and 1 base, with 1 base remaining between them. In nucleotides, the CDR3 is TGCGCCAGCAGCTTGGGGAACACCGGGGAGCTGTTTTTT. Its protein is CASSLGNTGELFF.

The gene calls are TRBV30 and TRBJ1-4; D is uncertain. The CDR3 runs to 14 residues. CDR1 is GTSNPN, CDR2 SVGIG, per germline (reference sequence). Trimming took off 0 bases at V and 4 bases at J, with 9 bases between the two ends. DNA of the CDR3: TGTGCCTGGAGTGTACTGGGCCTTAATGAAAAACTGTTTTTT. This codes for CAWSVLGLNEKLFF.

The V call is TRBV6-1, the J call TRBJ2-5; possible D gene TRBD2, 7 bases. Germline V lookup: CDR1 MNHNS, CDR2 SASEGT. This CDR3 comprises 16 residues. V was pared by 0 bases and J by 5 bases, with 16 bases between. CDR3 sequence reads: CASSEAGGGLWETQYF. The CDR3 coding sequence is TGTGCCAGCAGTGAAGCTGGGGGGGGGCTTTGGGAGACCCAGTACTTC.

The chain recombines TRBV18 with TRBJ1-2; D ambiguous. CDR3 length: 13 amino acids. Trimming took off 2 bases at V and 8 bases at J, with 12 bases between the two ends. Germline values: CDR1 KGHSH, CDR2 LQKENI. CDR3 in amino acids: CASSPAQAGGYTF. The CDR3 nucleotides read TGTGCCAGCTCACCAGCGCAGGCGGGGGGCTACACCTTC.

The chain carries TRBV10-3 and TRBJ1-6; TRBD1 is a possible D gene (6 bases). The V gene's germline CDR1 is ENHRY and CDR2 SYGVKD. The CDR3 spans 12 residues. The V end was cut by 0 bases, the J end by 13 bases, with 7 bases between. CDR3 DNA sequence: TGTGCCATCAGTGAGTCGGGGGCCCCCCTCCACTTT. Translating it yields CAISESGAPLHF.

CDR3 in amino acids: CASRKADSVYGYTF. In DNA, the CDR3 is TGTGCCAGCAGAAAAGCGGACAGTGTCTATGGCTACACCTTC. V is TRBV6-5 and J is TRBJ1-2, with D perhaps TRBD1 (6 bases). The CDR3 is made up of 14 amino acids. The V end lost 6 bases, the J end lost 4 bases, and 15 bases lay between the germline ends. CDR1 and CDR2 from the germline V gene are MNHEY and SVGAGI.

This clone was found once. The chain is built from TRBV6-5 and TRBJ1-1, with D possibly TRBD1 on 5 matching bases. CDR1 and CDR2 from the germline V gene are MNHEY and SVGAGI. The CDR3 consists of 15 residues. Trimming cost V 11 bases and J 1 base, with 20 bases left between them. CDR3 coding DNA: TGTGCCGTTCGGGGGGAAGGAGGGCGGAACACTGAAGCTTTCTTT. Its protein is CAVRGEGGRNTEAFF.

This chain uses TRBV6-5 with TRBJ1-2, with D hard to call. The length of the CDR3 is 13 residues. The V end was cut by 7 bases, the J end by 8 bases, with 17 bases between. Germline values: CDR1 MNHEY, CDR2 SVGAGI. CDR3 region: CASTNRRARGYTF. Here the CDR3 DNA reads TGTGCCAGCACCAACCGGAGGGCTCGCGGCTACACCTTC.

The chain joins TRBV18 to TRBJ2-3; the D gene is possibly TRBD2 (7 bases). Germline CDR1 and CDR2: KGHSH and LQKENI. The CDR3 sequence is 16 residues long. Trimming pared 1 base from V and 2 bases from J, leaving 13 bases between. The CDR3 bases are TGTGCCAGCTCACCACTTGGGGGGGCCCTCACAGATACGCAGTATTTT. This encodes CASSPLGGALTDTQYF.

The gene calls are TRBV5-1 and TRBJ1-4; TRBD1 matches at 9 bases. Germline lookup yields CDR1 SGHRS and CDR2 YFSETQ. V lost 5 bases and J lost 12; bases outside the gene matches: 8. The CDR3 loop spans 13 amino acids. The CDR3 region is CASRPGTGGELFF. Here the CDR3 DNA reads TGCGCCAGCAGGCCCGGTACAGGGGGCGAACTGTTTTTT. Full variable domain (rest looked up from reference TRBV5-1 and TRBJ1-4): KAGVTQTPRYLIKTRGQQVTLSCSPISGHRSVSWYQQTPGQGLQFLFEYFSETQRNKGNFPGRFSGRQFSNSRSEMNVSTLELGDSALYLCASRPGTGGELFFGSGTQLSVL.

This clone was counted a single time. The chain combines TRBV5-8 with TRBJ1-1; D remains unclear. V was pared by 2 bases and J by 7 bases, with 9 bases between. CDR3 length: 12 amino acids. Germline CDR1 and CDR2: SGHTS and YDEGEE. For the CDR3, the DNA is TGTGCCAGCAGCTTAGTCTACTTTGAAGCTTTCTTT. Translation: CASSLVYFEAFF.